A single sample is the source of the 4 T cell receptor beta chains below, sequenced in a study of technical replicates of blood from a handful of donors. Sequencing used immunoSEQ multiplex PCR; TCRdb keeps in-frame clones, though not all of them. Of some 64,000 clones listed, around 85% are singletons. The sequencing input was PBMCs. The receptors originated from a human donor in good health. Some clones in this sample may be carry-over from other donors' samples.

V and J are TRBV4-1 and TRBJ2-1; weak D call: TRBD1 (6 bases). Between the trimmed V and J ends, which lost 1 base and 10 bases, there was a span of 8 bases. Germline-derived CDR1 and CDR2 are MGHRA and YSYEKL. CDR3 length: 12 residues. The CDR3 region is CASSQARGEQFF. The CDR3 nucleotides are TGCGCCAGCAGCCAAGCAAGGGGGGAGCAGTTCTTC.

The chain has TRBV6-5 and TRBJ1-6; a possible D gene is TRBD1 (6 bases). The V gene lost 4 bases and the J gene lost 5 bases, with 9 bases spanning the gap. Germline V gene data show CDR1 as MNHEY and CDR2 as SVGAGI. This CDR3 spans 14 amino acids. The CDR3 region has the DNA TGTGCCAGCAGTTTCGGACAGAATAATTCACCCCTCCACTTT. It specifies CASSFGQNNSPLHF.

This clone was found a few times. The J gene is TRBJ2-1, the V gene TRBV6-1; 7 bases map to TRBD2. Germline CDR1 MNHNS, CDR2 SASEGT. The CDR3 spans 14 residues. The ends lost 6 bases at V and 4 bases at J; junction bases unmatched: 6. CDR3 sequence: CASSGTTDYNEQFF. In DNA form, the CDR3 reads TGTGCCAGCAGCGGGACTACAGATTACAATGAGCAGTTCTTC.

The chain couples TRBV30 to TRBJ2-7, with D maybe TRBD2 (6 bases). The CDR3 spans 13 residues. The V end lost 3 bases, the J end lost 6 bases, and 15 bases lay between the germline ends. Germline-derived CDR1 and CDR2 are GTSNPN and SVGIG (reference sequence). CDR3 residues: CAWSLNGGSEQYF. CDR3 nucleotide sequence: TGTGCCTGGAGCCTCAACGGAGGGTCCGAGCAGTACTTC.